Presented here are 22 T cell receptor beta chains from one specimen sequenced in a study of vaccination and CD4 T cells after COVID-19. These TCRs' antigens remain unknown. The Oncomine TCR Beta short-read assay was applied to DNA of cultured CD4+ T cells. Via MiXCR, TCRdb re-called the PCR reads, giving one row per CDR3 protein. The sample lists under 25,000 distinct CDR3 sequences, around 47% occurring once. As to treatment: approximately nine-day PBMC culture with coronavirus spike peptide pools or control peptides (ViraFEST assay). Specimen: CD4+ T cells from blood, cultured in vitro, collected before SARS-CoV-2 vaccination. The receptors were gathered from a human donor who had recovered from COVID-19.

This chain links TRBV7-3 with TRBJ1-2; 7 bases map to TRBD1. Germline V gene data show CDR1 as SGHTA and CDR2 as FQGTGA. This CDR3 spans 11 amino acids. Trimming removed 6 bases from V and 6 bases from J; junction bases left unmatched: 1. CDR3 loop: CASRTGDGYTF. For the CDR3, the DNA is TGTGCCAGCAGAACAGGGGATGGCTACACCTTC. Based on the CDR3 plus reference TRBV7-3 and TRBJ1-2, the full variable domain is GAGVSQTPSNKVTEKGKYVELRCDPISGHTALYWYRQSLGQGPEFLIYFQGTGAADDSGLPNDRFFAVRPEGSVSTLKIQRTERGDSAVYLCASRTGDGYTFGSGTRLTVV.

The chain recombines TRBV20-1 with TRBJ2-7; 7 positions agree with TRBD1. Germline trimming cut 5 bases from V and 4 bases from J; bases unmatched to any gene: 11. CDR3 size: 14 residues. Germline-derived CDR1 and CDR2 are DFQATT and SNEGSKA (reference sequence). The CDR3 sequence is CSAPDRVWNYEQYF. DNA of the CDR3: TGCAGTGCTCCAGACAGGGTGTGGAATTACGAGCAGTACTTC.

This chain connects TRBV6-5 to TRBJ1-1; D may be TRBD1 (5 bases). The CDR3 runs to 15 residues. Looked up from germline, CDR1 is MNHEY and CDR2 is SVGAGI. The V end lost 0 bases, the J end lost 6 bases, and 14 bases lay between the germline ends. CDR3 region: CASSYSFREGAEAFF. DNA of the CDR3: TGTGCCAGCAGTTACTCGTTTCGGGAAGGGGCTGAAGCTTTCTTT.

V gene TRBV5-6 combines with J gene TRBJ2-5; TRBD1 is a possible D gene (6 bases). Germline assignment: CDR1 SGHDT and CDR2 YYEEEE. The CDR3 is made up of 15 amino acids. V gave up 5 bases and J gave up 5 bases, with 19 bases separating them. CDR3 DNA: TGTGCCAGCAGGGGGGCAGAGGGGCACGGGGAGACCCAGTACTTC. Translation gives CASRGAEGHGETQYF.

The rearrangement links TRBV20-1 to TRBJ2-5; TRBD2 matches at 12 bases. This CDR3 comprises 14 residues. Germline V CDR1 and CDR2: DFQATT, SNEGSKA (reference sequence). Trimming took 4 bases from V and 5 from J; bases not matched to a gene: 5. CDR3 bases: TGCAGTGCTACCCTAGCGGGGGGGCCTGAGACCCAGTACTTC. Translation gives CSATLAGGPETQYF.

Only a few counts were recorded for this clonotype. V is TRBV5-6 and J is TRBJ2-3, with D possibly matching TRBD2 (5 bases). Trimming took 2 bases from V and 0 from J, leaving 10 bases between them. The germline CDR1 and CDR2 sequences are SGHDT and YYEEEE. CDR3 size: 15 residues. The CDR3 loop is CASSFWGVSTDTQYF. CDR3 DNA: TGTGCCAGCAGCTTTTGGGGAGTTAGCACAGATACGCAGTATTTT. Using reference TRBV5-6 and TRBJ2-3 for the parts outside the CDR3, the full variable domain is DAGVTQSPTHLIKTRGQQVTLRCSPKSGHDTVSWYQQALGQGPQFIFQYYEEEERQRGNFPDRFSGHQFPNYSSELNVNALLLGDSALYLCASSFWGVSTDTQYFGPGTRLTVL.

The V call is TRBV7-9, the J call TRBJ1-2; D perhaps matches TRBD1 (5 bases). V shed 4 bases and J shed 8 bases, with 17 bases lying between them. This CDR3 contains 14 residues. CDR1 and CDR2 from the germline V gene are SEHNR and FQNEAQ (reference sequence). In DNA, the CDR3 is TGTGCCAGCAGCTCCAACAGGTTCCCTAGGGGCTACACCTTC. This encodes CASSSNRFPRGYTF.

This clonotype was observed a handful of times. CDR3 amino acids: CSATGLAGVTDTQYF. CDR3 in DNA: TGCAGTGCCACGGGACTAGCGGGAGTTACAGATACGCAGTATTTT. J is TRBJ2-3 and V is TRBV20-1; 14 bases are a match to TRBD2. This CDR3 has 15 amino acids. Per germline, CDR1 DFQATT and CDR2 SNEGSKA (reference sequence). V trimming: 6 bases; J trimming: 3 bases; junction bases outside the gene matches: 5.

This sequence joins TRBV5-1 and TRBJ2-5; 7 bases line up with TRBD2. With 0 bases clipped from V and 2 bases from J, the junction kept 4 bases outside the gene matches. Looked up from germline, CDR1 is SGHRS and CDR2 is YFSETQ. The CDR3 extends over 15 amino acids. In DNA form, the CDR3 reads TGCGCCAGCAGCTTGGCGGGAGGCCGGCAAGAGACCCAGTACTTC. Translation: CASSLAGGRQETQYF.

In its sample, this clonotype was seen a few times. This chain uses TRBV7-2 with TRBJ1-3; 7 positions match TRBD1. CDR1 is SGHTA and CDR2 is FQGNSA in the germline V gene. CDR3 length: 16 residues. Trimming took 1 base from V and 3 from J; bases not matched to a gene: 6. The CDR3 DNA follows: TGTGCCAGCAGCTTAGTTAACAGGGGAGTTGGAAACACCATATATTTT. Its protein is CASSLVNRGVGNTIYF. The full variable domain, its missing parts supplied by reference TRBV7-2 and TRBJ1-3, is GAGVSQSPSNKVTEKGKDVELRCDPISGHTALYWYRQSLGQGLEFLIYFQGNSAPDKSGLPSDRFSAERTGGSVSTLTIQRTQQEDSAVYLCASSLVNRGVGNTIYFGEGSWLTVV.

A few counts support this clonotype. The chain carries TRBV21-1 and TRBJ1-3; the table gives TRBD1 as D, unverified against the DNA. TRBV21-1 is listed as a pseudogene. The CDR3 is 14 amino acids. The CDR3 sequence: CASSNCSPRNTIYF. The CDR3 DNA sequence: TGTGCCAGCAGCAACTGCAGCCCCCGCAACACCATATATTTT.

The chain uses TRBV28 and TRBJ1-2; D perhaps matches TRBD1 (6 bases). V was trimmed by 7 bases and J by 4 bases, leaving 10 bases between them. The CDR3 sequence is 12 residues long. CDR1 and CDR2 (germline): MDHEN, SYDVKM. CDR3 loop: CASNTGSYGYTF. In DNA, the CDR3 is TGTGCCAGCAACACAGGGTCCTATGGCTACACCTTC.

The CDR3 region is CSVHRGNTEAFF. CDR3 in DNA: TGCAGCGTCCACAGGGGGAACACTGAAGCTTTCTTT. The chain combines TRBV29-1 with TRBJ1-1, with 7 bases identical to TRBD1. CDR3 length: 12 amino acids. CDR1 is SQVTM and CDR2 is ANQGSEA in the germline V gene. V was clipped by 6 bases and J by 1 base; unmatched bases: 2.

The CDR3 DNA is TGCGCCAGCAGTTCTGAACAGCGTAACTATGGCTACACCTTC. This translates into CASSSEQRNYGYTF. The chain is built from TRBV5-1 and TRBJ1-2; D gene ambiguous. V was shortened by 5 bases and J by 1 base, with 12 bases between the two germline ends. CDR3 length equals 14 residues. Looked up from germline, CDR1 is SGHRS and CDR2 is YFSETQ. The entire variable domain, with the rest obtained from reference TRBV5-1 and TRBJ1-2, is as follows: KAGVTQTPRYLIKTRGQQVTLSCSPISGHRSVSWYQQTPGQGLQFLFEYFSETQRNKGNFPGRFSGRQFSNSRSEMNVSTLELGDSALYLCASSSEQRNYGYTFGSGTRLTVV.

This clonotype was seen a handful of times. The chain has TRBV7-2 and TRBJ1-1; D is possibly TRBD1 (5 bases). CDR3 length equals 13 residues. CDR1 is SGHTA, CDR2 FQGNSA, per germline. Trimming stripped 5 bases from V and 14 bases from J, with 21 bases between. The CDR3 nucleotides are TGTGCCAGCAGCAAACGGGACTCCCGAACGGGGTTCTTT. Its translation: CASSKRDSRTGFF.

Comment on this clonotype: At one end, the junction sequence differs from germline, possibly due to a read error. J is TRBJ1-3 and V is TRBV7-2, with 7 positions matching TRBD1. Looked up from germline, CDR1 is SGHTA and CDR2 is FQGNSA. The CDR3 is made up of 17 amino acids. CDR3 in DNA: TGTGCTAGCAGCGCAAGGGACAGTCCTAGATCTGGAAACACCATATATTTT. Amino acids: CASSARDSPRSGNTIYF.

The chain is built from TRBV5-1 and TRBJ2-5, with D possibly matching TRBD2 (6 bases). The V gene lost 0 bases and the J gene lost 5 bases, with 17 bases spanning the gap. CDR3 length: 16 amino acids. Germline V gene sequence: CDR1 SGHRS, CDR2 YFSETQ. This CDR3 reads CASSLDGTEGGETQYF. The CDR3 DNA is TGCGCCAGCAGCTTGGACGGGACTGAGGGCGGGGAGACCCAGTACTTC.

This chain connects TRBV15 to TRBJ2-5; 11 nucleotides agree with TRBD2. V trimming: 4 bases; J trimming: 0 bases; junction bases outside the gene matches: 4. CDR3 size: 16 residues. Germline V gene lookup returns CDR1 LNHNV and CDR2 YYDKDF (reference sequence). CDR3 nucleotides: TGTGCCACCAGCACGACTAGCGGGGTGTACCAAGAGACCCAGTACTTC. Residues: CATSTTSGVYQETQYF.

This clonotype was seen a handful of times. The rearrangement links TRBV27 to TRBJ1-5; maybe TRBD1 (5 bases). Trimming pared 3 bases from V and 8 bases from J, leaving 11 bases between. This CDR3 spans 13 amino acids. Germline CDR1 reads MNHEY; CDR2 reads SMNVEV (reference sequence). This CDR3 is CASSFRAREPQHF. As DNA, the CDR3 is TGTGCCAGCAGTTTCAGGGCGCGGGAGCCCCAGCATTTT.

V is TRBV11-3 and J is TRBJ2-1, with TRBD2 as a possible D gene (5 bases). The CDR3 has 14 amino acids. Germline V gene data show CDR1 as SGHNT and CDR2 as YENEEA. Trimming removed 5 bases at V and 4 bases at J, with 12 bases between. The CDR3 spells CASSPTRRYNEQFF. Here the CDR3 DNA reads TGTGCCAGCAGCCCTACCCGGAGGTACAATGAGCAGTTCTTC.

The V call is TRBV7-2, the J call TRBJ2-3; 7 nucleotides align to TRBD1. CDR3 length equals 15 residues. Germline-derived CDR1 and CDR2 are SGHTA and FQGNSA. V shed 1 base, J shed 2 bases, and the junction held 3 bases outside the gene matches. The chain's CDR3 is CASSLGGQPTDTQYF. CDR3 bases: TGTGCCAGCAGCTTAGGGGGACAGCCCACAGATACGCAGTATTTT.

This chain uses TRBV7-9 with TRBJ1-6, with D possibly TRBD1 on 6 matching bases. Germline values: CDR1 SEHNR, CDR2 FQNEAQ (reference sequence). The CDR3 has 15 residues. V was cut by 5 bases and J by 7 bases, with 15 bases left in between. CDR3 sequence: CASSIGTLSNSPLHF. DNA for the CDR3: TGTGCCAGCAGCATAGGGACATTATCGAATTCACCCCTCCACTTT.